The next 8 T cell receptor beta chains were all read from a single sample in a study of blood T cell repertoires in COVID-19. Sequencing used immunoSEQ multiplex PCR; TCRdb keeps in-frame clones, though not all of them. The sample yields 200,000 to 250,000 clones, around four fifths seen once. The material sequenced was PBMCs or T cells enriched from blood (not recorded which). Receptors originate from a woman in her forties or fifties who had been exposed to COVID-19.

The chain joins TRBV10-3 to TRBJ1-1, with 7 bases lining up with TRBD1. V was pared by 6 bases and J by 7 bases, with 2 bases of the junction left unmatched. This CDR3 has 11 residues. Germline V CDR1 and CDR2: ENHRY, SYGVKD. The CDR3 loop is CAIRGDSEAFF. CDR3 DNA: TGTGCCATCAGGGGGGACAGTGAAGCTTTCTTT.

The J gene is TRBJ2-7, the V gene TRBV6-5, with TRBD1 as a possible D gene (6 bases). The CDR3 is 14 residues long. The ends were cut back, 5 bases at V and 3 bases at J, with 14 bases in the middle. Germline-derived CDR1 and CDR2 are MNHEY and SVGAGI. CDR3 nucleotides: TGTGCCAGCAGTATAAGGGGGAGTAACTACGAGCAGTACTTC. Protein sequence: CASSIRGSNYEQYF.

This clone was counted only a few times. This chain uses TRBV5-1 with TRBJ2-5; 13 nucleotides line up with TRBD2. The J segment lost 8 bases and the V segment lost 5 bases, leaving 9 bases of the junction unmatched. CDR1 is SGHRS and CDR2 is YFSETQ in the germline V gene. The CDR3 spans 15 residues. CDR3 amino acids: CASRVGTSGESTQYF. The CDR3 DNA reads TGCGCCAGCAGGGTAGGGACTAGCGGGGAAAGCACCCAGTACTTC.

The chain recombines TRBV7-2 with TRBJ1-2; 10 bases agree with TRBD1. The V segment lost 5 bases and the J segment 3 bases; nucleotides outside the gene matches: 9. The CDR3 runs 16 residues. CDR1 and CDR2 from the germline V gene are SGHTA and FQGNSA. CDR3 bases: TGTGCCAGCAGCGGGTCCCGGGACAGGGGCCACTATGGCTACACCTTC. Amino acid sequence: CASSGSRDRGHYGYTF.

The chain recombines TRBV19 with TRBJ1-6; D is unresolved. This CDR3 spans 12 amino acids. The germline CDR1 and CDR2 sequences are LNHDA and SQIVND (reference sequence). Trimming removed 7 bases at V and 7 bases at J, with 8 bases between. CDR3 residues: CASNSGNSPLHF. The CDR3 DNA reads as TGTGCCAGTAACTCGGGGAATTCACCCCTCCACTTT.

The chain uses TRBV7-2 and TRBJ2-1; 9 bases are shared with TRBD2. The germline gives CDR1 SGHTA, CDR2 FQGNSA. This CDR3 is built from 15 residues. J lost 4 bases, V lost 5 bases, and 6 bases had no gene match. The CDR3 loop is CASSLSGGPYNEQFF. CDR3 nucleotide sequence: TGTGCCAGCAGCCTTAGCGGGGGCCCTTACAATGAGCAGTTCTTC.

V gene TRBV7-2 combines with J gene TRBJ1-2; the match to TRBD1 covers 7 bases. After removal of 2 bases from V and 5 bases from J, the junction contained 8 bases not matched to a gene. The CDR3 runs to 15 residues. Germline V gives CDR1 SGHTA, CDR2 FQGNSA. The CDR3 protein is CASSLRDRDSYGYTF. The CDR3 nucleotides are TGTGCCAGCAGCTTACGGGACAGAGATTCGTATGGCTACACCTTC. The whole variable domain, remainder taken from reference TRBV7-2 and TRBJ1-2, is GAGVSQSPSNKVTEKGKDVELRCDPISGHTALYWYRQSLGQGLEFLIYFQGNSAPDKSGLPSDRFSAERTGGSVSTLTIQRTQQEDSAVYLCASSLRDRDSYGYTFGSGTRLTVV.

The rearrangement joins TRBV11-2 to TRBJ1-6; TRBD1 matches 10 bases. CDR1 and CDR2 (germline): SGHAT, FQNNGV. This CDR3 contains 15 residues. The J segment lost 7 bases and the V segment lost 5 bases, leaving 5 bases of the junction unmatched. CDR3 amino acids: CASSLTGGQNSPLHF. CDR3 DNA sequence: TGTGCCAGCAGCCTGACAGGGGGCCAGAATTCACCCCTCCACTTT.